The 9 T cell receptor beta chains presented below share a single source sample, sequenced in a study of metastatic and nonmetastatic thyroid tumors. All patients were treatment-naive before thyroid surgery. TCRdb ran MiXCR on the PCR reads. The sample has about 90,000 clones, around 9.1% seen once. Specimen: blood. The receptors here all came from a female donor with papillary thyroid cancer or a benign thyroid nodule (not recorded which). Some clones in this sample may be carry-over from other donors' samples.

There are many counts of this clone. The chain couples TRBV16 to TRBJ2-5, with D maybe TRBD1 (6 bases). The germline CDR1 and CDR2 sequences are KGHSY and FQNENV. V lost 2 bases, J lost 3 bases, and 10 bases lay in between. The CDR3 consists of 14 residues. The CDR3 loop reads CASSQRTDKETQYF. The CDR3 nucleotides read TGTGCCAGCAGCCAAAGGACAGACAAAGAGACCCAGTACTTC.

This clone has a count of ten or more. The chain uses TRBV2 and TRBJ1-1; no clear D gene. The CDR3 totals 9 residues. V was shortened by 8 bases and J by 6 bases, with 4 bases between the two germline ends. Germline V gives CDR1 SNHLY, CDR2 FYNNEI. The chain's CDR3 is CASGAEAFF. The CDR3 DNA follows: TGTGCCAGCGGAGCTGAAGCTTTCTTT.

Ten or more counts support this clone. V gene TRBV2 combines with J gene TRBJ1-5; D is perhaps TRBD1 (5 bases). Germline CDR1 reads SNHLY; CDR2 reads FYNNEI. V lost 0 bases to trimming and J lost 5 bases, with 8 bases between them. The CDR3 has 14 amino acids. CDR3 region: CASSEAQGYQPQHF. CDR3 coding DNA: TGTGCCAGCAGTGAAGCGCAGGGCTATCAGCCCCAGCATTTT.

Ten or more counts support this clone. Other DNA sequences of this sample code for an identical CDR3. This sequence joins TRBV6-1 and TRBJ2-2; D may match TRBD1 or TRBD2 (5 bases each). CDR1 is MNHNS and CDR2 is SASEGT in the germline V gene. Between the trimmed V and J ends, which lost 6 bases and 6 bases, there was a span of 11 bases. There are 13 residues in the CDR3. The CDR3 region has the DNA TGTGCCAGCAGCAAAAGGGGACCCGGGGAGCTGTTTTTT. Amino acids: CASSKRGPGELFF.

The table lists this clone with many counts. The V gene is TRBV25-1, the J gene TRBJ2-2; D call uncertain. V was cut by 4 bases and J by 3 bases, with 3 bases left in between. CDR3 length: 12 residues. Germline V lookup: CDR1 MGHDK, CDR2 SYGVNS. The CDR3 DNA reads TGTGCCAGCAGTGCCTACACCGGGGAGCTGTTTTTT. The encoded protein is CASSAYTGELFF.

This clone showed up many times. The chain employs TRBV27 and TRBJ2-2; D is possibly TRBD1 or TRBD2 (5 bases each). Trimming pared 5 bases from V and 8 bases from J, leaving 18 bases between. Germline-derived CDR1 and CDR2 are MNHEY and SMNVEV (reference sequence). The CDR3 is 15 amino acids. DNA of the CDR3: TGTGCCAGCAGTCCACTCGAGGGGAGTGGTGGGGAGCTGTTTTTT. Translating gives CASSPLEGSGGELFF.

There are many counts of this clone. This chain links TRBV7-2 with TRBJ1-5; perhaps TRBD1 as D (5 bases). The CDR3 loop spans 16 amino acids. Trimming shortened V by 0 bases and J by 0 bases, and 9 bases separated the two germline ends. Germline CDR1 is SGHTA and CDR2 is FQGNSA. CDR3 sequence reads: CASSLAGGLSNQPQHF. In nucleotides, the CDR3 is TGTGCCAGCAGCTTAGCGGGGGGACTTAGCAATCAGCCCCAGCATTTT.

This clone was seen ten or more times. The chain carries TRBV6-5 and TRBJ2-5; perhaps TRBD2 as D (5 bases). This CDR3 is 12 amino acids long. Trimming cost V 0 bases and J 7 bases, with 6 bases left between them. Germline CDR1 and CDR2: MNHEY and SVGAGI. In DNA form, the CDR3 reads TGTGCCAGCAGTTACTCCAGCGGGACCCAGTACTTC. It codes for CASSYSSGTQYF.

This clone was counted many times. The CDR3 coding sequence is TGTGCCAGCAGCCAAACGTTCACAGGGGTAGATACGCAGTATTTT. This gives the protein CASSQTFTGVDTQYF. This rearrangement joins TRBV3-1 to TRBJ2-3, with 7 bases aligning to TRBD1. Germline V gives CDR1 LGHDT, CDR2 YNNKEL (reference sequence). V was clipped by 2 bases and J by 5 bases; unmatched bases: 7. The CDR3 has 15 amino acids.